This T cell receptor (beta chain) was recorded in a study of blood T cell repertoires in COVID-19. Here immunoSEQ multiplex PCR was the method, and the copy in TCRdb shows in-frame clones only, minus some. The data contain 200,000 to 300,000 clones, around 88% of them singletons. The sequence was obtained from a woman between 35 and 50 years old with acute COVID-19. Sequencing used PBMCs or T cells enriched from blood (not recorded which).

Here the CDR3 reads CASSFPRGQGTEAFF. The CDR3 coding sequence is TGTGCCAGCAGTTTCCCCCGGGGACAGGGGACTGAAGCTTTCTTT. J is TRBJ1-1 and V is TRBV28, with 10 bases aligning to TRBD1. CDR1 and CDR2 from the germline V gene are MDHEN and SYDVKM. The V and J ends lost 3 bases and 5 bases, in that order; junction bases with no gene match: 6. The CDR3 runs 15 residues.